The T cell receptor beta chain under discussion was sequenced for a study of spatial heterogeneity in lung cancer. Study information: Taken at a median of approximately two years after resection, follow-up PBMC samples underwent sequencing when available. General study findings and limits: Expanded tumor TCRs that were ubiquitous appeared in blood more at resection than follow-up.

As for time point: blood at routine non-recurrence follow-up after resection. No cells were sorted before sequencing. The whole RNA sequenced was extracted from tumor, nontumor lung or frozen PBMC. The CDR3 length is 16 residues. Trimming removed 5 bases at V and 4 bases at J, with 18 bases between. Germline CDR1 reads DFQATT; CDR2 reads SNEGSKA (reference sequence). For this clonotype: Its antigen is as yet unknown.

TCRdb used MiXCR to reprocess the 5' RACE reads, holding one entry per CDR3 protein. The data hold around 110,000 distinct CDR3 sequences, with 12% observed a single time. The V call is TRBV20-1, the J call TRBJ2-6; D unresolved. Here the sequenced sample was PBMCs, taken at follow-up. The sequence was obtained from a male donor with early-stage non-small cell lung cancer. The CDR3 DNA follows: TGCAGTGCTGGCGAGGTTTGGGGAACAGGGGCCAACGTCCTGACTTTC. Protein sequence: CSAGEVWGTGANVLTF.